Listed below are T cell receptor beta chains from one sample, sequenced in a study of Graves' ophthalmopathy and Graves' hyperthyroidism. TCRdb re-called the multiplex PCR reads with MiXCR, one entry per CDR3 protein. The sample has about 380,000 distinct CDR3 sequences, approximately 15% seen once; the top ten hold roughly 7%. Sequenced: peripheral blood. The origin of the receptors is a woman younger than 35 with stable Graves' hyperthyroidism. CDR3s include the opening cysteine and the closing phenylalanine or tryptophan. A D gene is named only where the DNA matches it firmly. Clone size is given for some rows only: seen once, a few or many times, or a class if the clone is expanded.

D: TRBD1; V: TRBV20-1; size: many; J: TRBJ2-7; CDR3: CSARGRQGSYEQYF; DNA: TGCAGTGCTAGGGGGAGACAGGGGTCCTACGAGCAGTACTTC
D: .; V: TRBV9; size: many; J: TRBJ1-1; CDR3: CASSVGIDRRNTEAFF; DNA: TGTGCCAGCAGCGTAGGAATAGACAGAAGGAACACTGAAGCTTTCTTT
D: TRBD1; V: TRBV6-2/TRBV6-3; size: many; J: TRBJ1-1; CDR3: CASTPGGQPYTEAFF; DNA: TGTGCCAGCACCCCCGGGGGACAGCCCTACACTGAAGCTTTCTTT
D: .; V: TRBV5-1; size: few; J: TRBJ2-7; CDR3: CASSPTGEGAYEQYF; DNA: TGCGCCAGCAGCCCCACAGGGGAGGGGGCCTACGAGCAGTACTTC
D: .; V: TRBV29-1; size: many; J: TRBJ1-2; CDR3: CSVTEGAYGYTF; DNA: TGCAGCGTTACTGAGGGAGCCTATGGCTACACCTTC
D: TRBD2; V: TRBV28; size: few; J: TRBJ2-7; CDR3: CASGLAGGHYEQYF; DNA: TGTGCCTCGGGACTAGCGGGGGGACACTACGAGCAGTACTTC
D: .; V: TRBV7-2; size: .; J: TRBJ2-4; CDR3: CASSSWGVESEDIKYF; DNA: TGTGCCAGCAGCTCCTGGGGGGTGGAGAGTGAGGACATTAAGTACTTC
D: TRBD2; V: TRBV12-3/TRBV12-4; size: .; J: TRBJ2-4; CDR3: CASSQLLAGARRGAKYF; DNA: TGTGCCAGCAGTCAATTACTAGCGGGGGCGCGTCGAGGTGCTAAGTACTTC
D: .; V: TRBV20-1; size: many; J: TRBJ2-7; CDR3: CSARVATEIYEQYF; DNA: TGCAGTGCTAGAGTCGCGACAGAGATCTACGAGCAGTACTTC
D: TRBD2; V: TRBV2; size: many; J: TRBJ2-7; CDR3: CASKGGGPYEQYF; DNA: TGTGCCAGCAAAGGCGGGGGTCCCTACGAGCAGTACTTC
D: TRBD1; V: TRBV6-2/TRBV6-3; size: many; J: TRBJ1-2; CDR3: CASSSRQGRTDGYTF; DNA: TGTGCCAGCAGTTCTCGACAGGGGAGAACGGATGGCTACACCTTC
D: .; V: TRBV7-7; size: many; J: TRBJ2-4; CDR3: CASSPGLLGLAKNIQYF; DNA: TGTGCTAGCAGCCCCGGCCTCTTGGGCCTAGCCAAAAACATTCAGTACTTC
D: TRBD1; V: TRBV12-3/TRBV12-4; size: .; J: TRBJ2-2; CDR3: CASSYRGSYTGELFF; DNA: TGTGCCAGCAGTTACAGGGGCTCTTACACCGGGGAGCTGTTTTTT
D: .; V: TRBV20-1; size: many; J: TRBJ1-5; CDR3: CSARDSYSNQPQHF; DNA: TGCAGTGCTAGAGACAGCTATAGCAATCAGCCCCAGCATTTT
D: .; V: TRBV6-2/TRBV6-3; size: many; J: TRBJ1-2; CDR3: CASSYPGPDGYTF; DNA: TGTGCCAGCAGTTACCCCGGCCCCGATGGCTACACCTTC
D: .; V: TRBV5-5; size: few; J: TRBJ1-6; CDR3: CASSRSLGNSPLHF; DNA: TGTGCCAGCAGCCGATCCTTGGGCAATTCACCCCTCCACTTT
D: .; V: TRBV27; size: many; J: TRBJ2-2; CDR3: CASSPGSGTNTGELFF; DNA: TGTGCCAGCAGTCCTGGATCAGGGACGAACACCGGGGAGCTGTTTTTT
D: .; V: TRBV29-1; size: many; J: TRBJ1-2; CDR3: CSVGSSFLVMDGYTF; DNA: .